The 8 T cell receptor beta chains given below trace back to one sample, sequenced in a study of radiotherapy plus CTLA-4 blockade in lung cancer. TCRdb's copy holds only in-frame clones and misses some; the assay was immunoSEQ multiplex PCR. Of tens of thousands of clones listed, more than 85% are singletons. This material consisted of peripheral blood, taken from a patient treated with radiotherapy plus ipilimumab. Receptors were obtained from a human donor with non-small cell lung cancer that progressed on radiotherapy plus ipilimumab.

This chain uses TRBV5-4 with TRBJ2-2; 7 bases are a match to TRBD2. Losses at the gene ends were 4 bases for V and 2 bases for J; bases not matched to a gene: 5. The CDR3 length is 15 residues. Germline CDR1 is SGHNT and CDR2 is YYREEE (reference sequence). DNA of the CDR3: TGTGCCAGCAGCCCAAGCGGGAAAAACACCGGGGAGCTGTTTTTT. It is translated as CASSPSGKNTGELFF.

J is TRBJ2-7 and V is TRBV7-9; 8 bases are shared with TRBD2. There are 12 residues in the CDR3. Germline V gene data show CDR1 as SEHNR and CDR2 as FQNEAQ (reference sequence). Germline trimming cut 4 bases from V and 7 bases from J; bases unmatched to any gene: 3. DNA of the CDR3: TGTGCCAGCAGCTCCTCTAGCGGGGAGCAGTACTTC. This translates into CASSSSSGEQYF.

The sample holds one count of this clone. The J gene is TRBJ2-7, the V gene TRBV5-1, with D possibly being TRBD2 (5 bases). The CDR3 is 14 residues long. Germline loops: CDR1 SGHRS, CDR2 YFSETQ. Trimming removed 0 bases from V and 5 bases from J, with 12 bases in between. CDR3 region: CASSLGGIGNEQYF. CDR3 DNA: TGCGCCAGCAGCTTGGGAGGGATTGGTAACGAGCAGTACTTC.

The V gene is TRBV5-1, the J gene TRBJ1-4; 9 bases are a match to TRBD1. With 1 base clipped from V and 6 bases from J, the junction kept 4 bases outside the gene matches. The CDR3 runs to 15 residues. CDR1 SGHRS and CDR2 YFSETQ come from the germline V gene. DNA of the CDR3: TGCGCCAGCAGCTTGCCGACAGGGGGAGATGAAAAACTGTTTTTT. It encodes CASSLPTGGDEKLFF. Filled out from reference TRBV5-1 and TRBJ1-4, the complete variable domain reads KAGVTQTPRYLIKTRGQQVTLSCSPISGHRSVSWYQQTPGQGLQFLFEYFSETQRNKGNFPGRFSGRQFSNSRSEMNVSTLELGDSALYLCASSLPTGGDEKLFFGSGTQLSVL.

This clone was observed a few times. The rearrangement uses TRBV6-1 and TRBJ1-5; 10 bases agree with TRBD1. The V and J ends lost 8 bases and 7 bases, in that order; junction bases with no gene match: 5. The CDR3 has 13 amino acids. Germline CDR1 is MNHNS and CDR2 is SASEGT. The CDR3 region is CASLDRGNQPQHF. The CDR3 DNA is TGTGCCAGCCTGGACAGGGGGAACCAGCCCCAGCATTTT.

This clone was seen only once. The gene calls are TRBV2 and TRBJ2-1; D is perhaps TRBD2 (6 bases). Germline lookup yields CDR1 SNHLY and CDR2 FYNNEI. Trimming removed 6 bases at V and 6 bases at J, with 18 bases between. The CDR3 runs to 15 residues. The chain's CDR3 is CASSRLGTDRNEQFF. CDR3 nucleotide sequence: TGTGCCAGCAGCCGACTAGGTACTGATCGCAATGAGCAGTTCTTC.

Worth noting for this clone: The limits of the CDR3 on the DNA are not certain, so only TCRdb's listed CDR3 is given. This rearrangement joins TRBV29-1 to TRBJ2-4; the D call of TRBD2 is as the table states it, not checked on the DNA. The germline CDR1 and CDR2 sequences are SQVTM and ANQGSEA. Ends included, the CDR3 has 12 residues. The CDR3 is CSVDWAPGTRYF.

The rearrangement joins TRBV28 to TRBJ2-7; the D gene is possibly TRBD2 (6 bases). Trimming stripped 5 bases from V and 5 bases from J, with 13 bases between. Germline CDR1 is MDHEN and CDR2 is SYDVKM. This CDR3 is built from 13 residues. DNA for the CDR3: TGTGCCAGCAGTCTTGGCGGGGTGGACGAGCAGTACTTC. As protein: CASSLGGVDEQYF.